Sequencing of this TCR beta chain was carried out in a study of T cells in Graves' hyperthyroidism and ophthalmopathy (dated by TCRdb to the late 2010s). At the level of the whole study: Peripheral blood samples were taken at the time of initial diagnosis, prior to any treatment. To identify distinguishing TCR V-J signatures, a discovery cohort of some 99 patients was used, comprising 40 to 45 with Graves' ophthalmopathy and around 60 with stable Graves' hyperthyroidism. Whether ophthalmopathy could be predicted prospectively was tested in an independent validation cohort made up of some 20 hyperthyroidism patients plus 17 patients who later progressed to ophthalmopathy. For training and testing, the roughly 93 patients in the discovery cohort were randomly divided in a 7:3 ratio. The study also compared thyroid tissue and blood T-cell repertoires from more than 5 Graves' hyperthyroidism patients. After blood sampling, hyperthyroidism patients were treated with methimazole at a starting dose of 30 mg daily, and ophthalmopathy patients were treated with high-dose intravenous methylprednisolone. TCR Vbeta CDR3 sequencing of 140 or so peripheral blood samples (around 45 ophthalmopathy, 75 hyperthyroidism and approximately 17 progressor patients) is reported in the paper.

A note on this clonotype: This clone's antigen is unknown. Base qualities are not recorded, but no much larger clone differs from it by a single base.

From the germline V gene, CDR1 is KGHSH and CDR2 is LQKENI. There are 17 amino acids in the CDR3, from cysteine to phenylalanine inclusive. This entry keeps only the CDR3 DNA: 51 bases, framed from base 1. V loses 1 base of germline sequence and J loses 2 bases, and the interval between the two ends is 14 bases. The TCR beta CDR3 regions were amplified from the RNA transcripts. For the first round of RT-PCR on the TCR CDR3, the HTBI primer set was used together with the Qiagen OneStep RT-PCR kit. Libraries were constructed in a second round of multiplex PCR, after which size selection and purification were performed. Libraries were sequenced paired-end with 100 bp reads on an Illumina HiSeq2000. Per the source publication's procedure: SOAPnuke was used to process the raw data, with reads discarded if the reads contained adapters or uncalled bases, had a mean Phred below 15, or lacked an exact constant-primer or identifier match. High-quality paired reads were merged using COPE v1.2.5, and each unique nucleotide sequence was defined as a clonotype. MiTCR v1.1 was used to align clonotypes to the IMGT TRBV, TRBD and TRBJ reference segments. The analysis was restricted to V-J combinations with a frequency above 0.0001, which together covered roughly 99% of the repertoires. The TCS score was defined as F50 (clonal expansion) divided by E x V (chaos), with BLOSUM62-based TCRdist calculated between CDR3 peptides within each V-J. Welch's t-statistics and random forest reduced approximately 520 V-J features to about 12, which were used in a naive Bayes classifier (R e1071). The raw public reads went through TCRdb reprocessing: fastp at Q25, MiXCR clone calling, in-frame beta chains kept. CDR3 protein duplicates are merged, each entry listing the most common genes and DNA. TCRdb, rather than the study authors, made the V and J calls. Recorded for this sample are roughly 640,000 distinct CDR3 sequences; approximately 15% of them occurred a single time. In total, the top ten clones hold roughly 3.4% of the sample.

Points the paper makes about the study in general: Most expanded thyroid clonotypes (frequency above 0.001) were also found in blood, which suggests that blood repertoires may mirror thyroid immune responses. No statistical method was used to fix the sample size in advance, and group allocation was not hidden from the investigators. In validation, the model predicted progression to ophthalmopathy a median of about 6.8 months before onset, with approximately 68% sensitivity and about 72% specificity. A model built on a 13 V-J signature distinguished ophthalmopathy from stable hyperthyroidism, reaching roughly 88% sensitivity and about 81% specificity in cross-validation and 80%/75% in testing.

Ophthalmopathy patients had moderately to severely active disease, with a Clinical Activity Score of 3 or more, a NOSPECS grade of 4 or more, and a disease duration of less than 3 months. Patients with uncontrolled infections, other autoimmune diseases, pregnancy or lactation were excluded. Diagnoses relied on clinical symptoms, serum thyroxine and TRAb, thyroid ultrasound and orbital computed tomography. PBMCs were separated from approximately 10 ml of fresh peripheral blood using Ficoll-Paque density gradient centrifugation. Total RNA was extracted using Trizol reagent, and RNA quality was assessed on an Agilent 2100 Bioanalyzer.

The source is a woman aged 40 to 50 with Graves' ophthalmopathy. The sequenced material came from blood. The chain employs TRBV18 and TRBJ2-2; the D gene is perhaps TRBD1, from 6 matching bases. CDR3 sequence: CASSPQAGTSNTGELFF. The DNA sequence follows: TGTGCCAGCTCACCACAGGCCGGGACATCCAACACCGGGGAGCTGTTTTTT.